These 17 T cell receptor beta chains were all obtained from the same sample, sequenced in a study of tumor-infiltrating lymphocytes in primary liver carcinoma (dated by TCRdb to the late 2010s). Instrument on record: Illumina HiSeq 2500. TCRbeta-specific cDNA was reverse-transcribed from approximately 460 ng total RNA using a constant-region primer and ProtoScript II reverse transcriptase. Construction of the TCRbeta libraries relied on three nested rounds of multiplex PCR, following a slightly modified ARM-PCR procedure. Each of the first two PCR rounds ran for approximately 9 cycles using multiplex TRBV1-TRBV30 forward primers together with a Cbeta reverse primer. Through fastp at Q25 and MiXCR, TCRdb rebuilt clones from the public reads, retaining in-frame beta chains. Duplicate CDR3 protein sequences are folded into a single record with the most common DNA and genes. This sample gives approximately 30,000 distinct CDR3 sequences in total; roughly 70% of them show up just once. The top ten hold under 40% of the sample.

Total RNA and DNA were co-extracted from 20-30 mg of bulk tissue with the AllPrep DNA/RNA mini kit, without cell sorting. Sequencing was carried out using liver tumor tissue from sampling region 3. Taken with the paper, the label for cell subset or site translates to: tumor region T3, left-lateral pole. These receptors originate from a woman aged 25-40 years with primary liver carcinoma and hepatitis B virus infection.

This chain connects TRBV7-9 to TRBJ2-4; TRBD2 matches 8 bases. V lost 4 bases, J lost 3 bases, and 2 bases stayed unmatched. In germline, CDR1 is SEHNR, CDR2 FQNEAQ (reference sequence). The CDR3 covers 14 residues. The CDR3 sequence is CASSSGGVKNIQYF. The CDR3 nucleotides are TGTGCCAGCAGCTCGGGAGGGGTCAAAAACATTCAGTACTTC.

Concerning this clonotype: One end of the junction does not line up with germline, which may come from a read error. This rearrangement joins TRBV6-1 to TRBJ1-5, with D possibly matching TRBD1 (5 bases). Germline V gene sequence: CDR1 MNHNS, CDR2 SASEGT. This CDR3 comprises 15 residues. Written as DNA, the CDR3 is TGTGACAGCAGTTCCGGGGCTTTGGGCAATCAGCCTCAGCATTTT. Its translation is CDSSSGALGNQPQHF.

V usage is TRBV11-2 and J usage is TRBJ2-1, with a possible D match to TRBD2 (6 bases). The CDR3 has 16 amino acids. The ends were cut back, 1 base at V and 8 bases at J, with 18 bases in the middle. The germline V gene has CDR1 SGHAT and CDR2 FQNNGV. The CDR3 DNA reads as TGTGCCAGCAGCTTAGTCGGCGGGACGCCATACGATGAGCAGTTCTTC. Translating gives CASSLVGGTPYDEQFF.

About this clonotype itself: One end of the junction is discordant with germline, which a read error may explain. This rearrangement joins TRBV6-5 to TRBJ1-4; possibly TRBD1 for D (6 bases). Per the germline V gene, CDR1 is MNHEY and CDR2 is SVGAGI. CDR3 length: 17 residues. As DNA, the CDR3 is TGTGCCAGCAGATACCCAACCACTTACAGGGCTGTAGAAAAACCGTTTTTT. Its translation is CASRYPTTYRAVEKPFF.

A remark on this clonotype: One junction end disagrees with the germline gene, perhaps due to a read error. This rearrangement joins TRBV11-2 to TRBJ2-7; tentatively, D is TRBD1 (7 bases). Germline V CDR1 and CDR2: SGHAT, FQNNGV. This CDR3 comprises 17 residues. The CDR3 sequence: CVSNITGGGSWTYEQYF. CDR3 sequence (DNA): TGTGTCAGCAATATCACAGGAGGGGGCTCTTGGACCTACGAGCAGTATTTC.

Notes on this clonotype: This may be a read error: a much more frequent sequence differs by one nucleotide. The J gene is TRBJ2-7, the V gene TRBV11-2; D is tentatively TRBD1 or TRBD2 (5 bases each). There are 13 residues in the CDR3. Germline V gene lookup returns CDR1 SGHAT and CDR2 FQNNGV. CDR3 sequence (DNA): TGTGCCAGCAGCCAGAGGGGCTCCGGGGAGCAGTGCTTC. Amino acids: CASSQRGSGEQCF.

This clonotype appeared a few times. The chain employs TRBV11-2 and TRBJ2-5; D gene ambiguous. V was clipped by 5 bases and J by 3 bases, with 10 bases between them. Germline V gene data show CDR1 as SGHAT and CDR2 as FQNNGV. The CDR3 is 13 amino acids. As DNA, the CDR3 is TGTGCCAGCAGCCCGTCCACTAAAGAGACCCAGTACTTC. Its translation is CASSPSTKETQYF.

This clonotype occurred once. The chain links TRBV7-8 to TRBJ1-6; D uncertain. The CDR3 covers 18 residues. Germline loops: CDR1 SGHVS, CDR2 FQNEAQ. The V and J ends lost 3 bases and 19 bases respectively, with 34 bases between them. The CDR3 DNA sequence: TGTGCCAGCAGCTTGGGTCCCCAGGCCCAGGCTTCACATTCACTCCTACACTTT. It codes for CASSLGPQAQASHSLLHF.

Of note for this clonotype: The conserved final phenylalanine or tryptophan is absent from the CDR3, which likely points to a read error. The chain joins TRBV11-2 to TRBJ2-1; D is perhaps TRBD1 (6 bases). The CDR3 runs to 15 residues. Trimming removed 1 base from V and 7 bases from J, with 14 bases in between. Germline CDR1 reads SGHAT; CDR2 reads FQNNGV. This CDR3 reads CASSLGGGSKNEQFL. In nucleotides, the CDR3 is TGTGCCAGCAGCTTAGGTGGGGGCTCCAAGAATGAGCAGTTCCTC.

Turning to this clonotype: One base away lies a much larger clone, so this may be a sequencing read error. The chain has TRBV29-1 and TRBJ1-2; D is possibly TRBD1 (5 bases). Germline assignment: CDR1 SQVTM and CDR2 ANQGSEA. Trimming took 4 bases from V and 7 from J, leaving 19 bases between them. CDR3 length: 14 amino acids. CDR3 loop: CSVAHGTGACGYTF. The DNA for the CDR3 is TGCAGCGTTGCCCATGGGACGGGCGCTTGTGGCTACACCTTC.

This clonotype showed up many times. The chain combines TRBV13 with TRBJ2-1; 12 bases agree with TRBD2. Germline-derived CDR1 and CDR2 are PRHDT and FYEKMQ (reference sequence). Trimming removed 4 bases from V and 7 bases from J; junction bases left unmatched: 5. The CDR3 has 15 residues. Here the CDR3 reads CASSSSGRAVNEQFF. The CDR3, as DNA: TGTGCCAGCAGCTCTAGCGGGAGGGCCGTGAATGAGCAGTTCTTC.

With respect to this clonotype: Since the CDR3 does not end with the conserved phenylalanine or tryptophan, this likely comes from a read error. It is unclear where the CDR3 begins or ends on the DNA, so no DNA is shown, and the CDR3 is as TCRdb lists it. This rearrangement joins TRBV11-2 to TRBJ2-7; the table's D call, TRBD2, was not checked against the DNA. Per germline, CDR1 SGHAT and CDR2 FQNNGV. The CDR3 is made up of 11 amino acids, end residues included. The chain's CDR3 is CTDSSASSLEY.

This clonotype has ten or more counts. This chain uses TRBV13 with TRBJ2-7; 10 bases agree with TRBD2. CDR3 length: 14 residues. Germline V gene sequence: CDR1 PRHDT, CDR2 FYEKMQ (reference sequence). Trimming at V came to 0 bases and at J to 7 bases, leaving 3 bases not matched to a gene. CDR3 DNA: TGTGCCAGCAGCTTAGGACTAGCGGGACGGGAGCAGTACTTC. Encoded protein: CASSLGLAGREQYF. Full variable domain (outside the CDR3, taken from reference TRBV13 and TRBJ2-7): AAGVIQSPRHLIKEKRETATLKCYPIPRHDTVYWYQQGPGQDPQFLISFYEKMQSDKGSIPDRFSAQQFSDYHSELNMSSLELGDSALYFCASSLGLAGREQYFGPGTRLTVT.

Comments on this clonotype: A read error may produce the germline difference seen at one junction end. The chain couples TRBV5-6 to TRBJ1-5; TRBD1 is a possible D gene (5 bases). The CDR3 contains 14 residues. CDR1 and CDR2 from the germline V gene are SGHDT and YYEEEE. The CDR3 reads CASSLSGTRQPQHF. The CDR3 DNA sequence: TGCGCCAGCAGCTTGAGTGGGACCCGTCAGCCCCAGCATTTT.

As to this clonotype: Possible read error: a much larger clone is one base away. V and J are TRBV11-2 and TRBJ1-2; D is uncertain. V lost 1 base and J 4 bases, leaving 13 bases between the germline ends. The germline gives CDR1 SGHAT, CDR2 FQNNGV. The CDR3 loop spans 15 amino acids. The CDR3 nucleotides read TGTGCCAGCAGCTTAGGTCCGGGAGCAATCTATGGCTACACCTTC. Protein sequence: CASSLGPGAIYGYTF.

As to this clonotype: Mismatch with germline at one junction end may stem from a read error. The rearrangement links TRBV5-6 to TRBJ2-1, with 9 positions matching TRBD1. The CDR3 spans 16 residues. Germline V gene lookup returns CDR1 SGHDT and CDR2 YYEEEE. This CDR3 is CVSGLTGQGSYNERFF. Written as DNA, the CDR3 is TGTGTCAGCGGCTTGACGGGACAGGGCTCCTACAATGAGCGGTTCTTC.

Details on this clonotype: One end of the junction varies from germline; a read error may be responsible. The genes are TRBV4-2 and TRBJ2-2; 7 bases match TRBD2. Germline CDR1 LGHNA, CDR2 YNFKEQ. The CDR3 is 16 amino acids. CDR3 residues: CARSQTGTKELGELFF. Written as DNA, the CDR3 is TGTGCCCGCAGTCAGACCGGGACTAAGGAACTTGGGGAGCTGTTTTTT.